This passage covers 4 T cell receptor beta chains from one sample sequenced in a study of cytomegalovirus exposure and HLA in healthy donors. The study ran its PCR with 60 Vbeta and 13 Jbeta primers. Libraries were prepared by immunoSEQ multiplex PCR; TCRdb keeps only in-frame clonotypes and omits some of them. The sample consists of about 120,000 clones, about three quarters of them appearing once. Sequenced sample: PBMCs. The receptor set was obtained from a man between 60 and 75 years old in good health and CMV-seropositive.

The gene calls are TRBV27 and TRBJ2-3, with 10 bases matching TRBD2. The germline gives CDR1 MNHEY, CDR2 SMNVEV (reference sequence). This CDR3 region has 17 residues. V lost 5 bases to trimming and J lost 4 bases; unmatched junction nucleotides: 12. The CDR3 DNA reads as TGTGCCAGCAGTATACTCGGGCTAGCGGGGGACGCAGATACGCAGTATTTT. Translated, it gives CASSILGLAGDADTQYF.

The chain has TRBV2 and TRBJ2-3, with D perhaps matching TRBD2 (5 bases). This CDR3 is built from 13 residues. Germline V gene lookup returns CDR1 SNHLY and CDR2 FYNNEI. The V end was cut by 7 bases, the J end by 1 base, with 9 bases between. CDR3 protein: CASTRVGTDTQYF. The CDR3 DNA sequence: TGTGCCAGCACGAGGGTGGGCACAGATACGCAGTATTTT.

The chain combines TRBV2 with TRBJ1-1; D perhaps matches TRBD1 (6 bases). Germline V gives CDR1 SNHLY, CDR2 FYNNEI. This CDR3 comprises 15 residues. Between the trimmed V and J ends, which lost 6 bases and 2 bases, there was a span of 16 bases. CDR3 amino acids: CASRPTTGYNTEAFF. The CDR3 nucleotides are TGTGCCAGCAGGCCTACAACAGGGTACAACACTGAAGCTTTCTTT.

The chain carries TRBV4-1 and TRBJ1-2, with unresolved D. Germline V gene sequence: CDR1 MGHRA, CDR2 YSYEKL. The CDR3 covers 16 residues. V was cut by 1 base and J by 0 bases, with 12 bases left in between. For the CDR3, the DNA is TGCGCCAGCAGCCAAGCTCGAGGGCCCGCTAACTATGGCTACACCTTC. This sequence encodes CASSQARGPANYGYTF.